The clone carrying this T cell receptor (beta chain) was seen only once. Germline lookup yields CDR1 SNHLY and CDR2 FYNNEI. Trimming stripped 2 bases from V and 2 bases from J, with 6 bases between. The CDR3 loop spans 13 amino acids. The assay was immunoSEQ multiplex PCR, and TCRdb's table has in-frame clones only and misses some. The profile shows under 80,000 clones, 88% of them singletons. This sample was included in a study of OX40 agonist ivuxolimab in advanced cancers. Across the study: Every 2 weeks, patients got intravenous ivuxolimab at one of six dose levels (0.01-10 mg/kg). Previous treatment with anti-PD-1, anti-PD-L1 or anti-CTLA-4 therapy was allowed; under 50% had received some.

Blood specimens came from baseline, cycle 4 day 1, and cycle 7 day 1. Here the sequenced sample was CD4+ or CD8+ T cells sorted from blood, taken in a trial of the OX40 agonist ivuxolimab. The chain combines TRBV2 with TRBJ2-5; D not certain. The sequence was collected from an adult with an advanced solid tumor such as melanoma, head and neck, liver or kidney cancer. The DNA for the CDR3 is TGTGCCAGCAGTGAATCCAGACAAGAGACCCAGTACTTC. It yields the protein CASSESRQETQYF. Full variable domain (remainder filled in from reference TRBV2 and TRBJ2-5): EPEVTQTPSHQVTQMGQEVILRCVPISNHLYFYWYRQILGQKVEFLVSFYNNEISEKSEIFDDQFSVERPDGSNFTLKIRSTKLEDSAMYFCASSESRQETQYFGPGTRLLVL.